The rows below give T cell receptor beta chains drawn from one sample of a study of T cells in Graves' hyperthyroidism and ophthalmopathy. Each CDR3 protein gets one entry after TCRdb re-called the multiplex PCR reads with MiXCR. This table has a few hundred thousand distinct CDR3 sequences, roughly 16% appearing once. The sequenced sample consisted of blood. The origin of the receptors is a woman in her thirties or forties with Graves' ophthalmopathy. CDR3s include the opening cysteine and the closing phenylalanine or tryptophan. D genes are given only for firm matches. Clone sizes are given selectively: once, few, many, or a class where the clone is expanded.

many	TRBV5-1	TRBJ2-5	-	TGCGCCAGCAGCTTGATGGGGGGCCAAGAGACCCAGTACTTC	CASSLMGGQETQYF
-	TRBV9	TRBJ1-3	-	TGTGCCAGCAGCGTAGGAGGGGCGGGGGTCACTGGAAACACCATATATTTT	CASSVGGAGVTGNTIYF
few	TRBV27	TRBJ1-6	-	TGTGCCAGCAGTTTAAGGGGACACAGGAGCTCCTATAATTCACCCCTCCACTTT	CASSLRGHRSSYNSPLHF
once	TRBV20-1	TRBJ2-3	TRBD2	TGCAGTGCTGGACTAGCGGGGGGACGTGCAGATACGCAGTATTTT	CSAGLAGGRADTQYF
many	TRBV2	TRBJ2-3	TRBD1	TGTGCCAGCAGTGAAGGGACAGGGGATACGCAGTATTTT	CASSEGTGDTQYF
many	TRBV28	TRBJ2-5	-	TGTGCCAGCAGTTTGAGGAGGGACCGAGAGACCCAGTACTTC	CASSLRRDRETQYF
many	TRBV2	TRBJ2-1	TRBD2	TGTGCTAGTGGTTTGGCGGGGGGCTACAATGAGCAGTTCTTC	CASGLAGGYNEQFF
-	TRBV28	TRBJ2-1	TRBD1	TGTGCCAGCAGTTTAGTGGACAGGGCCTACAATGAGCAGTTCTTC	CASSLVDRAYNEQFF
many	TRBV2	TRBJ1-3	-	TGTGCCAGCAGCCGGGACCGCTCTGGAAACACCATATATTTT	CASSRDRSGNTIYF
-	TRBV18	TRBJ2-1	TRBD1	TGTGCCAGCTCACCCCGGACAGGGGGCGCGGGGAATGAGCAGTTCTTC	CASSPRTGGAGNEQFF
-	TRBV10-3	TRBJ1-5	TRBD1	TGTGCCATCAGTGGGACAGGGAATCAGCCCCAGCATTTT	CAISGTGNQPQHF
many	TRBV20-1	TRBJ2-1	-	TGCAGTGCTGATCCGACCTCCCGGAGTCCTTTCTACAATGAGCAGTTCTTC	CSADPTSRSPFYNEQFF
-	TRBV6-1	TRBJ2-1	TRBD2	TGTGCCAGCAGGGTACCGGGACTAGCGTCCTACAATGAGCAGCTCTTC	CASRVPGLASYNEQLF
many	TRBV28	TRBJ2-1	-	TGTGCCAGCAGTTTACTACCAGGCTCCTACAATGAGCAGTTCTTC	CASSLLPGSYNEQFF
few	TRBV12-5	TRBJ1-1	-	TGTGCTAGTGGCCCACAGGGTGTCTTCACTGAAGCTTTCTTT	CASGPQGVFTEAFF
-	TRBV7-3	TRBJ2-3	TRBD2	TGTGCCAGCAGCTTAATGGGGGCCCTAGCGGGGGGGCTAGATACGCAGTATTTT	CASSLMGALAGGLDTQYF
few	TRBV20-1	TRBJ1-1	-	TGCAGTGCTAGAGATAGTAGGAGAAACACTGAAGCTTTCTTT	CSARDSRRNTEAFF
-	TRBV28	TRBJ1-5	-	TGTGCCAGCAGTTTCTCCAGGGGTCGGAATCAGCCCCAGCATTTT	CASSFSRGRNQPQHF
many	TRBV12-3/TRBV12-4	TRBJ1-2	TRBD1	TGTGCCAGCAGTTTCACCCTCTTAGGGACAGGGGATGGCTACACCTTC	CASSFTLLGTGDGYTF
-	TRBV5-8	TRBJ1-2	-	TGTGCCAGCAGCTTGTGGCCAGAGCCTGATGGCTACACCTTC	CASSLWPEPDGYTF
few	TRBV6-1	TRBJ2-3	TRBD2	TGTGCCAGCAGTGAAGTAGCGGGGGGCGCAGATACGCAGTATTTT	CASSEVAGGADTQYF
many	TRBV7-6	TRBJ2-3	TRBD2	TGTGCCAGCAGCTCCCCATATGGGCTAGCGGACATCACAGATACGCAGTATTTT	CASSSPYGLADITDTQYF
-	TRBV27	TRBJ2-7	TRBD1	TGTGCCAGCAGTTTAGAGACAGGGCGCGTCTACGAGCAGTACTTC	CASSLETGRVYEQYF
many	TRBV28	TRBJ1-2	-	TGTGCCAGCAGTTTACGTGCGGACTACTATGGCTACACCTTC	CASSLRADYYGYTF
many	TRBV28	TRBJ2-1	-	TGTGCCAGCAGGATGACGGTTTACAATGAGCAGTTCTTC	CASRMTVYNEQFF